Listed here is a single T cell receptor (beta chain). The specificity of this receptor is unknown. No per-base quality is available; no much larger clone lies one base away. The receptor library was made with the immunoSEQ multiplex PCR assay. For most patients, genomic DNA was subjected to high-throughput TCR-beta CDR3 sequencing by Adaptive Biotechnologies. The source study handled its data this way. TCR sequencing data for roughly 17 patients were retrieved from Adaptive's ImmunoSEQ software; a few other patients were processed with MiXCR and VDJtools. CDR3 nucleotide sequences shared between donor and recipient were removed because the origin of such sequences could not be assigned. To be classed as alloreactive, a clone needed at least 2-fold expansion over unstimulated cells and a minimum CFSE-low frequency of 0.002% (template counts) or 0.001% (read counts). Clones were considered mappable if detected in sequenced pre-transplant spleen, lymph node, or MLR CFSE-low populations of the donor or recipient. Cumulative frequency of alloreactive clones was calculated as a percentage of all sequences weighted by copy number. In its TCRdb copy, this immuneACCESS table keeps in-frame sequences only and misses some clones. Where compared with another copy, unresolved V genes explain less than half of these, and the others have no known cause. Clone size and the V and J calls come from that table; the DNA yielded D and trimming. Present in this sample are approximately 3,100 clones, roughly 72% of which were seen just once. The top ten constitute 10% of the sample.

The data derive from a study of graft-versus-host responses after intestinal transplantation (dated by TCRdb to the early 2020s). A note on the overall study: The transplants that recipients received were multivisceral, liver-intestinal, or isolated intestinal. Every recipient was given anti-thymocyte globulin induction, followed by about three years of maintenance tacrolimus and steroids. Rather than going through the commercial service, samples from a few later patients were sequenced in-house on an Illumina MiSeq and processed with MiXCR. Alloreactive clones were identified by sequencing pre-transplant mixed lymphocyte reaction products and comparing them with unstimulated pre-transplant donor and recipient T cells. Graft-versus-host and host-versus-graft alloreactive T cell clones were tracked in the graft, circulation and bone marrow after intestinal transplantation using bulk TCR-beta CDR3 sequencing. Donor T cell macrochimerism was defined as a peak of at least 4% donor T cells among recipient peripheral blood mononuclear cells. A cohort of about two dozen intestinal transplant recipients, including one retransplant, was enrolled, and a few patients lacking pretransplant specimens were excluded. General findings and caveats noted by the study authors: Peak levels of circulating GvH clones were associated with declines in HvG clones early after transplant. GvH clones were detected in recipient bone marrow, and some appeared earlier in ileal mucosa or blood, consistent with an intestinal mucosal origin. In patients with donor T cell macrochimerism, the allografts had high GvH to HvG T cell clonal ratios. Conclusions were limited by the relatively low number and heterogeneity of intestinal transplant patients.

Dithiothreitol, EDTA incubations and collagenase D digestion were used to isolate intraepithelial and lamina propria lymphocytes from graft specimens. Bulk TCR-beta sequencing was performed on serial intestinal graft biopsy specimens collected as late as 600 days after transplant. Trimming removed 2 bases from V and 0 bases from J, leaving 4 bases between the germline ends. The germline V gene provides CDR1 MGHDK and CDR2 SYGVNS. The CDR3 holds 13 amino acids from the cysteine to the phenylalanine. Just the 39-base CDR3 DNA is kept, in frame starting at base 1. The receptor's source is a human patient who received an intestinal transplant, so some T cells may come from the graft donor. In this chain, TRBV25-1 is recombined with TRBJ2-5, with the D segment identity uncertain. Specimen: ileum tissue, collected 5 and 7 days after intestinal transplantation. The base sequence is TGTGCCAGCAGTGAACAGTACCAAGAGACCCAGTACTTC. Its translation reads: CASSEQYQETQYF.